What follows describes a single T cell receptor (beta chain). Its target is not known. CDR1 is SGHDT and CDR2 is YYEEEE in the germline V gene. V was shortened by 3 bases and J by 0 bases, with 10 bases between the two germline ends. The CDR3 runs to 14 residues. These data belong to a study of graft-versus-host responses after intestinal transplantation. In the study overall: Grafts that recipients had were multivisceral, liver-intestinal, or isolated intestinal transplants. Induction using anti-thymocyte globulin, followed by tacrolimus and steroids for approximately 3 years, was given to all recipients. General study points: The study found high graft-versus-host to host-versus-graft clonal ratios in allografts of patients with graft-donor T cell macrochimerism. The recipient marrow held GvH clones, and some of them showed up first in ileum or blood.

The assay was immunoSEQ multiplex PCR, and TCRdb's table has in-frame clones only and misses some. Found here are 40,000 to 45,000 clones, around 95% of them singletons; the top ten hold 0.5% to 0.6%. The source material was unstimulated CD8+ T cells sorted from spleen or lymph node cells, sampled before transplant. The V and J genes are TRBV5-6 and TRBJ2-7, with D maybe TRBD2 (5 bases). The receptor comes from a human donor who was the organ donor for an intestinal transplant. CDR3 in amino acids: CASSWGASSYEQYF. CDR3 in DNA: TGTGCCAGCAGCTGGGGAGCGAGCTCCTACGAGCAGTACTTC.